Following are 17 T cell receptor beta chains from one sample sequenced in a study of technical replicates of blood from a few donors. Measured with immunoSEQ multiplex PCR; TCRdb has only the in-frame clones, and not every one. The sample has more than 90,000 clones, approximately 96% seen once; the top ten hold about 0.21%. The sample consisted of T cells isolated from PBMCs. The receptors originated from a human donor in good health.

The J gene is TRBJ1-5, the V gene TRBV15, with D possibly being TRBD1 (5 bases). V was pared by 3 bases and J by 5 bases, with 17 bases between. CDR1 and CDR2 from the germline V gene are LNHNV and YYDKDF (reference sequence). The CDR3 totals 16 residues. As DNA, the CDR3 is TGTGCCACCAGCAGCATAATAAAAGGAGGGGATCAGCCCCAGCATTTT. Translated: CATSSIIKGGDQPQHF.

The chain links TRBV28 to TRBJ1-1; D is possibly TRBD1 (5 bases). CDR3 length: 18 residues. The V end was cut by 4 bases, the J end by 5 bases, with 26 bases between. Germline lookup yields CDR1 MDHEN and CDR2 SYDVKM. DNA of the CDR3: TGTGCCAGCAGTTGGGGACTTGGGGCCCGAGGTGTTGGAACTGAAGCTTTCTTT. This encodes CASSWGLGARGVGTEAFF.

This rearrangement joins TRBV2 to TRBJ1-2; D might be TRBD1 (6 bases). Germline values: CDR1 SNHLY, CDR2 FYNNEI. V shed 6 bases and J shed 5 bases, with 13 bases lying between them. There are 13 residues in the CDR3. CDR3 residues: CASSAEGVYGYTF. The CDR3 DNA reads as TGTGCCAGCAGCGCTGAGGGGGTGTATGGCTACACCTTC.

The chain links TRBV5-6 to TRBJ2-2; D may be TRBD1 (6 bases). This CDR3 has 17 amino acids. V lost 4 bases to trimming and J lost 3 bases, with 19 bases between them. Germline V gene lookup returns CDR1 SGHDT and CDR2 YYEEEE. CDR3 DNA sequence: TGTGCCAGCAGCGCGCCGGGCAGGGGACGAGACACCGGGGAGCTGTTTTTT. Its protein is CASSAPGRGRDTGELFF.

The CDR3 spells CASSPLEGKLTQHF. As DNA, the CDR3 is TGTGCCAGCTCACCACTGGAGGGAAAATTAACCCAGCATTTT. This chain joins TRBV18 and TRBJ1-5, with D hard to call. Trimming left V 1 base short and J 11 bases short, with 15 bases between. The CDR3 is made up of 14 amino acids. Germline V gives CDR1 KGHSH, CDR2 LQKENI.

This clone was found once. The gene calls are TRBV27 and TRBJ1-6, with a possible D match to TRBD1 (6 bases). CDR1 is MNHEY and CDR2 is SMNVEV in the germline V gene (reference sequence). There are 15 residues in the CDR3. Trimming cost V 0 bases and J 7 bases, with 10 bases left between them. The CDR3 reads CASSLSGTFNSPLHF. The CDR3, as DNA: TGTGCCAGCAGTTTATCCGGGACATTCAATTCACCCCTCCACTTT.

The rearrangement uses TRBV5-1 and TRBJ2-7; D is possibly TRBD2 (5 bases). Trimming shortened V by 2 bases and J by 6 bases, and 12 bases separated the two germline ends. This CDR3 spans 13 amino acids. Germline V lookup: CDR1 SGHRS, CDR2 YFSETQ. In DNA, the CDR3 is TGCGCCAGCAGCTTTATCGGGGTTGGCGAGCAGTACTTC. Its translation is CASSFIGVGEQYF.

The chain joins TRBV4-1 to TRBJ2-7; 11 nucleotides agree with TRBD2. Germline V gene data show CDR1 as MGHRA and CDR2 as YSYEKL. The ends lost 8 bases at V and 3 bases at J; junction bases unmatched: 3. The CDR3 has 13 amino acids. CDR3 coding DNA: TGCGCCAGCCGGGGACTAGCGGACTACGAGCAGTACTTC. This sequence encodes CASRGLADYEQYF.

The rearrangement links TRBV5-1 to TRBJ2-1; TRBD2 aligns across 7 bases. Germline V gives CDR1 SGHRS, CDR2 YFSETQ. The trim removed 3 bases at V and 1 base at J, leaving 7 bases unmatched. This CDR3 is 16 amino acids long. This CDR3 is CASSSVAGASYNEQFF. The CDR3 coding sequence is TGCGCCAGCAGCTCGGTGGCGGGAGCGTCCTACAATGAGCAGTTCTTC.

This clone was detected once. J is TRBJ2-7 and V is TRBV11-3; the D gene is possibly TRBD2 (5 bases). The CDR3 loop spans 13 amino acids. Germline assignment: CDR1 SGHNT and CDR2 YENEEA. V shed 5 bases and J shed 6 bases, with 14 bases lying between them. The CDR3 region has the DNA TGTGCCAGCAGCCCCCCGGGGAGCACCGAGCAGTACTTC. It is translated as CASSPPGSTEQYF.

The chain combines TRBV10-3 with TRBJ2-5; TRBD2 agrees at 13 bases. Losses at the gene ends were 4 bases for V and 3 bases for J; bases not matched to a gene: 2. The V gene's germline CDR1 is ENHRY and CDR2 SYGVKD. CDR3 length equals 15 residues. CDR3 protein: CAISGTSGGKETQYF. The DNA for the CDR3 is TGTGCCATCAGTGGGACTAGCGGGGGAAAAGAGACCCAGTACTTC.

This chain joins TRBV10-2 and TRBJ1-1; TRBD1 aligns across 8 bases. V lost 3 bases to trimming and J lost 1 base; unmatched junction nucleotides: 13. CDR3 length: 18 residues. The germline CDR1 and CDR2 sequences are WSHSY and SAAADI. The CDR3 DNA follows: TGCGCCAGCAGTGACCCAGTCTGGACAGGGAGCGGGAACACTGAAGCTTTCTTT. Protein sequence: CASSDPVWTGSGNTEAFF.

The chain recombines TRBV6-1 with TRBJ1-5; 8 bases agree with TRBD1. The CDR3 covers 14 residues. The J segment lost 7 bases and the V segment lost 3 bases, leaving 5 bases of the junction unmatched. The germline V gene has CDR1 MNHNS and CDR2 SASEGT. The chain's CDR3 is CASSETGAWQPQHF. The CDR3 coding sequence is TGTGCCAGCAGTGAGACAGGGGCATGGCAGCCCCAGCATTTT.

V gene TRBV7-7 combines with J gene TRBJ1-4; D is undetermined. The V end was cut by 1 base, the J end by 6 bases, with 12 bases between. Germline V gene data show CDR1 as SSHAT and CDR2 as FNYEAQ (reference sequence). The CDR3 runs 15 residues. CDR3 loop: CASSLGTAPDEKLFF. The CDR3 nucleotides read TGTGCCAGCAGCTTAGGAACCGCCCCAGATGAAAAACTGTTTTTT.

The gene calls are TRBV7-9 and TRBJ2-1; the D gene is possibly TRBD2 (5 bases). The CDR3 length is 15 residues. V lost 5 bases, J lost 7 bases, and 18 bases lay in between. CDR1 is SEHNR, CDR2 FQNEAQ, per germline (reference sequence). Here the CDR3 DNA reads TGTGCCAGCAGCCCCGGGGTGTTCGGGCTTAATGAGCAGTTCTTC. It codes for CASSPGVFGLNEQFF.

The chain links TRBV19 to TRBJ2-1, with 7 bases aligning to TRBD1. The CDR3 runs to 13 residues. With 6 bases clipped from V and 7 bases from J, the junction kept 6 bases outside the gene matches. Germline CDR1 is LNHDA and CDR2 is SQIVND (reference sequence). The CDR3: CASRLDRRNEQFF. For the CDR3, the DNA is TGTGCCAGTAGACTGGACAGGAGGAATGAGCAGTTCTTC.

CDR3 loop: CASSPPESGMQFF. The DNA for the CDR3 is TGTGCCAGCTCACCACCTGAGTCAGGAATGCAGTTCTTC. This chain links TRBV18 with TRBJ2-1; D remains ambiguous. Trimming left V 0 bases short and J 12 bases short, with 12 bases between. This CDR3 spans 13 amino acids. Germline V CDR1 and CDR2: KGHSH, LQKENI. The variable domain in full, completed from reference TRBV18 and TRBJ2-1, reads NAGVMQNPRHLVRRRGQEARLRCSPMKGHSHVYWYRQLPEEGLKFMVYLQKENIIDESGMPKERFSAEFPKEGPSILRIQQVVRGDSAAYFCASSPPESGMQFFGPGTRLTVL.